This TCR beta chain derives from a study of cytomegalovirus exposure and HLA in healthy donors. Looking at the study overall: HLA-typed donors contributed 65 million to 95 million unique TCRs, which were held in an early data release.

Per germline, CDR1 SNHLY and CDR2 FYNNEI. The V gene end was trimmed by 1 base and the J gene end by 6 bases; junction bases not matched to a gene: 7. The CDR3 length is 16 residues. This clone was detected once. Its specificity is not known. PCR used 60 Vbeta primers and 13 Jbeta primers. Assay: immunoSEQ multiplex PCR; the TCRdb copy retains only in-frame clones and omits some. The table has tens of thousands of clones, 60% to 80% seen once; the top ten hold roughly an eighth. Study-level results: What a later analysis showed was that several of the most significant clusters appeared linked to common viral pathogens. The authors considered a cluster of highly shared sequence variants likely to be a sequencing artifact. Reportedly, fewer N-insertions than the roughly 600-donor mean appeared in an Asian-associated ancestry cluster in a later analysis.

Specimen: PBMCs. The rearrangement links TRBV2 to TRBJ2-1; 9 bases line up with TRBD2. This receptor was identified in a woman aged 35 to 49 in good health and CMV-seropositive. The CDR3 loop is CASSEGGLAGTNEQFF. CDR3 sequence (DNA): TGTGCCAGCAGTGAAGGAGGGCTAGCGGGGACCAATGAGCAGTTCTTC.